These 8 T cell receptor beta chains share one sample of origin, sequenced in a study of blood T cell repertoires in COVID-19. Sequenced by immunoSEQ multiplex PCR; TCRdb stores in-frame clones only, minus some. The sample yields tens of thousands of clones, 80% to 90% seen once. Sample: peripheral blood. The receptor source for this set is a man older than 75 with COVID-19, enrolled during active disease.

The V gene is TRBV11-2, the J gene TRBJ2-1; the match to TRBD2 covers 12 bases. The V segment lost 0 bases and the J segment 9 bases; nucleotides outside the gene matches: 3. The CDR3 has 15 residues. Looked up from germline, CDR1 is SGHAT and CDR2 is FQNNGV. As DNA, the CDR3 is TGTGCCAGCAGCTTAGACCCGGGACTAGCGGGTGAGCAGTTCTTC. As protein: CASSLDPGLAGEQFF.

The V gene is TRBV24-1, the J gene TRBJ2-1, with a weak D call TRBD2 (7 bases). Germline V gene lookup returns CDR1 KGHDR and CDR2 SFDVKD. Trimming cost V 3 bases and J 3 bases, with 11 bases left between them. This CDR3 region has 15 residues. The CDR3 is CATSDMRGGYNEQFF. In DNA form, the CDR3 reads TGTGCCACCAGTGATATGAGGGGGGGCTACAATGAGCAGTTCTTC.

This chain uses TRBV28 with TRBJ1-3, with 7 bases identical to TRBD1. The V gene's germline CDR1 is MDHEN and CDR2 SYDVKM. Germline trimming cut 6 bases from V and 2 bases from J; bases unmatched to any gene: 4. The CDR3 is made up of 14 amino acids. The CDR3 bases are TGTGCCAGCAGGACCGGACAGGCTGGAAACACCATATATTTT. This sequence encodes CASRTGQAGNTIYF.

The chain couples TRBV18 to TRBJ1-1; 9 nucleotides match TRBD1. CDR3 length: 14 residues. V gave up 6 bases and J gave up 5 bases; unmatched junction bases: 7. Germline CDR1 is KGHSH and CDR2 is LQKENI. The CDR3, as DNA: TGTGCCAGCTCGGCTGGGACAGGGTGGACTGAAGCTTTCTTT. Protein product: CASSAGTGWTEAFF.

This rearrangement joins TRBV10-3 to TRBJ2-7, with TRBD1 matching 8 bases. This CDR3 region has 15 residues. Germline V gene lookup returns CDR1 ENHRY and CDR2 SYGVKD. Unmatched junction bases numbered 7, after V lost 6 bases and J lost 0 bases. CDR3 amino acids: CAISDRGGSSYEQYF. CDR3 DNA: TGTGCCATCAGCGACAGGGGTGGGAGCTCCTACGAGCAGTACTTC.

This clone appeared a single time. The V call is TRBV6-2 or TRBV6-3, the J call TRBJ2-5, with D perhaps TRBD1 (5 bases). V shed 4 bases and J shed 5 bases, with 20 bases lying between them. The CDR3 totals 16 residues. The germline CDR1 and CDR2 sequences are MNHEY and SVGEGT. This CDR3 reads CASSSPRAQVAETQYF. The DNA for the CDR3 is TGTGCCAGCAGTTCCCCCAGGGCCCAAGTTGCGGAGACCCAGTACTTC.

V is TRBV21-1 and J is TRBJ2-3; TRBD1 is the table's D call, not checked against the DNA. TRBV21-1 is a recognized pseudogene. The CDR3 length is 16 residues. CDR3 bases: TGTGCCAGCAGCCGCCCCCGCACAGGGTTATCAGATACGCAGTATTTT. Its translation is CASSRPRTGLSDTQYF.

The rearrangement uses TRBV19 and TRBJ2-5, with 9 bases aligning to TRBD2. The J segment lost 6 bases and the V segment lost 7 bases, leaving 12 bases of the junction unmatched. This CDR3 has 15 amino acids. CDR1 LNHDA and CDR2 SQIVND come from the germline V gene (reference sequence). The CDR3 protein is CASTPGLATPQTQYF. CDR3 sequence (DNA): TGTGCCAGTACCCCTGGACTAGCGACGCCCCAGACCCAGTACTTC.